These T cell receptor beta chains were read from a single sample in a study of blood T cell repertoires in COVID-19. Some clones are missing from TCRdb's copy, which holds only in-frame ones; the method was immunoSEQ multiplex PCR. This sample has around 95,000 clones, with 85% found just once. The source material was peripheral blood. These receptors were obtained from a man aged 50-60 years with active or convalescent COVID-19. The CDR3 runs from the conserved cysteine through the conserved F or W. Fields, in order: clone size, J gene, V gene, D gene, CDR3 DNA, CDR3 protein. The D gene is left open where the match is weak. Not every row has a clone size; where given, it reads once, few, many or a size class.

clone size: NA
J gene: TRBJ1-4
V gene: TRBV6-4
D gene: NA
CDR3 DNA: TGTGCCAGCAGTGACTCGTGGGGGGGGCCATTGTTTTTT
CDR3 protein: CASSDSWGGPLFF

clone size: NA
J gene: TRBJ2-1
V gene: TRBV28
D gene: NA
CDR3 DNA: TGTGCCAGCAGTTTAGCGCGATATGAGCAGTTCTTC
CDR3 protein: CASSLARYEQFF

clone size: once
J gene: TRBJ2-7
V gene: TRBV29-1
D gene: TRBD1
CDR3 DNA: TGCAGCGCTGGGACAGGGGTCCACGAGCAGTACTTC
CDR3 protein: CSAGTGVHEQYF

clone size: NA
J gene: TRBJ2-3
V gene: TRBV11-2
D gene: NA
CDR3 DNA: TGTGCCAGCAGCTCAGTACAGGGCACAGATACGCAGTATTTT
CDR3 protein: CASSSVQGTDTQYF

clone size: NA
J gene: TRBJ2-5
V gene: TRBV11-3
D gene: NA
CDR3 DNA: TGTGCCAGCAGCTTACAGTCCAGTCAAGAGACCCAGTACTTC
CDR3 protein: CASSLQSSQETQYF

clone size: once
J gene: TRBJ2-2
V gene: TRBV30
D gene: NA
CDR3 DNA: TGTGCCTGGAGCGCAGGGACCGGGGAGCTGTTTTTT
CDR3 protein: CAWSAGTGELFF

clone size: NA
J gene: TRBJ2-7
V gene: TRBV5-5
D gene: TRBD2
CDR3 DNA: TGTGCCAGCAGTTCCAGGGGGGTAGCGGGAGGGCGGTATGTCGGGTACGAGCAGTACTTC
CDR3 protein: CASSSRGVAGGRYVGYEQYF

clone size: NA
J gene: TRBJ2-7
V gene: TRBV18
D gene: TRBD1
CDR3 DNA: TGTGCCAGCTCATTATCCGGGACAGGTCCTTACGAGCAGTACTTC
CDR3 protein: CASSLSGTGPYEQYF

clone size: NA
J gene: TRBJ1-5
V gene: TRBV10-3
D gene: TRBD1
CDR3 DNA: TGTGCCACCCGTGTCGGGACAGATAGCAATCAGCCCCAGCATTTT
CDR3 protein: CATRVGTDSNQPQHF

clone size: once
J gene: TRBJ1-1
V gene: TRBV5-1
D gene: NA
CDR3 DNA: TGCGCCAGCAGCTTTACCCGAGGCACTGAAGCTTTCTTT
CDR3 protein: CASSFTRGTEAFF

clone size: NA
J gene: TRBJ1-6
V gene: TRBV5-1
D gene: TRBD1
CDR3 DNA: TGCGCCAGCAGCTCGGGACAGGGGGCATACTCCTATAATTCACCCCTCCACTTT
CDR3 protein: CASSSGQGAYSYNSPLHF

clone size: NA
J gene: TRBJ2-1
V gene: TRBV12-3/TRBV12-4
D gene: TRBD1
CDR3 DNA: TGTGCCAGCAGGGGACAGGGTCTAAATGAGCAGTTCTTC
CDR3 protein: CASRGQGLNEQFF

clone size: NA
J gene: TRBJ2-1
V gene: TRBV19
D gene: NA
CDR3 DNA: TGTGCCAGTAAACAGGAGGGGCTCTACAATGAGCAGTTCTTC
CDR3 protein: CASKQEGLYNEQFF

clone size: NA
J gene: TRBJ2-7
V gene: TRBV27
D gene: TRBD1
CDR3 DNA: TGTGCCAGCAGTCTCCGACAGGGGTACGAGCAGTACTTC
CDR3 protein: CASSLRQGYEQYF

clone size: NA
J gene: TRBJ2-3
V gene: TRBV27
D gene: NA
CDR3 DNA: TGTGCCAGCAGTTTTTTAGCTAACACAGATACGCAGTATTTT
CDR3 protein: CASSFLANTDTQYF

clone size: NA
J gene: TRBJ1-3
V gene: TRBV7-2
D gene: NA
CDR3 DNA: TGTGCCAGCAGACCCCCCTCGGACACCATATATTTT
CDR3 protein: CASRPPSDTIYF

clone size: NA
J gene: TRBJ1-2
V gene: TRBV7-9
D gene: NA
CDR3 DNA: TGTGCCAGCAGCCTGATGCAGACAGACTATGGCTACACCTTC
CDR3 protein: CASSLMQTDYGYTF

clone size: NA
J gene: TRBJ2-1
V gene: TRBV2
D gene: TRBD2
CDR3 DNA: TGTGCCAGCGCCCCGGGACTAGCATACAATGAGCAGTTCTTC
CDR3 protein: CASAPGLAYNEQFF

clone size: NA
J gene: TRBJ1-1
V gene: TRBV19
D gene: NA
CDR3 DNA: TGTGCCACTACGGACAGAACGAACACTGAAGCTTTCTTT
CDR3 protein: CATTDRTNTEAFF

clone size: NA
J gene: TRBJ1-2
V gene: TRBV5-1
D gene: NA
CDR3 DNA: TGCGCCAGCAGTTTCGGCGGTCAGAGAAACAGGGTTGGCTACACCTTC
CDR3 protein: CASSFGGQRNRVGYTF

clone size: NA
J gene: TRBJ2-7
V gene: TRBV11-2
D gene: NA
CDR3 DNA: TGTGCCAGCAGCTCAAAGGGCGGGTACGAGCAGTACTTC
CDR3 protein: CASSSKGGYEQYF

clone size: NA
J gene: TRBJ1-2
V gene: TRBV13
D gene: NA
CDR3 DNA: TGTGCCAGCAGCTTAGGGGGGCATGGCTACACCTTC
CDR3 protein: CASSLGGHGYTF

clone size: NA
J gene: TRBJ1-2
V gene: TRBV7-9
D gene: NA
CDR3 DNA: TGTGCCAGCAGCTTAAACGAGGGCCCGTATGGCTACACCTTC
CDR3 protein: CASSLNEGPYGYTF

clone size: NA
J gene: TRBJ2-1
V gene: TRBV7-2
D gene: NA
CDR3 DNA: TGTGCCAGCAGCCCACCGGGACTCTCTAACAATGAGCAGTTCTTC
CDR3 protein: CASSPPGLSNNEQFF

clone size: medium-sized
J gene: TRBJ2-1
V gene: TRBV9
D gene: TRBD2
CDR3 DNA: TGTGCCAGCAGCGCCGACGGACTAGCAGGTGAGCAGTTCTTC
CDR3 protein: CASSADGLAGEQFF

clone size: NA
J gene: TRBJ2-2
V gene: TRBV9
D gene: TRBD2
CDR3 DNA: TGTGCCAGCAGCGTATTGGGAGGGACCGGGGAGCTGTTTTTT
CDR3 protein: CASSVLGGTGELFF

clone size: NA
J gene: TRBJ1-6
V gene: TRBV10-3
D gene: NA
CDR3 DNA: TGTGCCATCAGTGAGGCAGGGTTACCTAATTCACCCCTCCACTTT
CDR3 protein: CAISEAGLPNSPLHF

clone size: NA
J gene: TRBJ2-3
V gene: TRBV7-8
D gene: NA
CDR3 DNA: TGTGCCAGCAGCCCCGAGATCAGGGATACGCAGTATTTT
CDR3 protein: CASSPEIRDTQYF

clone size: NA
J gene: TRBJ2-7
V gene: TRBV5-1
D gene: NA
CDR3 DNA: TGCGCCAGCAGCTTGTCTAGCGAGTCCTACGAGCAGTACTTC
CDR3 protein: CASSLSSESYEQYF

clone size: NA
J gene: TRBJ2-1
V gene: TRBV18
D gene: TRBD2
CDR3 DNA: TGTGCCAGCTCACCACGGACTAGCGGGAGTAATGAGCAGTTCTTC
CDR3 protein: CASSPRTSGSNEQFF

clone size: NA
J gene: TRBJ2-7
V gene: TRBV15
D gene: TRBD1
CDR3 DNA: TGTGCCACCAGCAGAGGACAGGGAAGGACCTACGAGCAGTACTTC
CDR3 protein: CATSRGQGRTYEQYF

clone size: NA
J gene: TRBJ2-7
V gene: TRBV5-4
D gene: TRBD1
CDR3 DNA: TGTGCCAGCAGCTTGGCGATGACAGGGGACCATTACGAGCAGTACTTC
CDR3 protein: CASSLAMTGDHYEQYF

clone size: many
J gene: TRBJ1-6
V gene: TRBV2
D gene: TRBD1
CDR3 DNA: TGTGCCAGCACCCCAGGGGGTTTCGGTAATTCACCCCTCCACTTT
CDR3 protein: CASTPGGFGNSPLHF

clone size: NA
J gene: TRBJ1-1
V gene: TRBV19
D gene: NA
CDR3 DNA: TGTGCCAGTAGTATAGGTCGCGTGAGGAACACTGAAGCTTTCTTT
CDR3 protein: CASSIGRVRNTEAFF

clone size: NA
J gene: TRBJ2-3
V gene: TRBV7-9
D gene: TRBD2
CDR3 DNA: TGTGCCAGCAGCTTGGGGACTAGCGGCACAGATACGCAGTATTTT
CDR3 protein: CASSLGTSGTDTQYF

clone size: NA
J gene: TRBJ1-6
V gene: TRBV19
D gene: NA
CDR3 DNA: TGTGCCAGTAGTTCCGGACTTTCACCCCTCCACTTT
CDR3 protein: CASSSGLSPLHF

clone size: NA
J gene: TRBJ2-7
V gene: TRBV19
D gene: TRBD1
CDR3 DNA: TGTGCCAGTAGTATAGTTGACAGGGGCGAGCAGTACTTC
CDR3 protein: CASSIVDRGEQYF

clone size: few
J gene: TRBJ1-5
V gene: TRBV10-3
D gene: NA
CDR3 DNA: TGTGCCACCCAAAGACAGACCAATCAGCCCCAGCATTTT
CDR3 protein: CATQRQTNQPQHF

clone size: NA
J gene: TRBJ2-7
V gene: TRBV12-3/TRBV12-4
D gene: NA
CDR3 DNA: TGTGCCAGCACTTTAGGTCCCCTGCGCGAGCAGTACTTC
CDR3 protein: CASTLGPLREQYF

clone size: NA
J gene: TRBJ2-2
V gene: TRBV6-6
D gene: TRBD2
CDR3 DNA: TGTGCCAGCAGTCCTCGTCCCGTGCTAGCGGGAGGGGACACCGGGGAGCTGTTTTTT
CDR3 protein: CASSPRPVLAGGDTGELFF

clone size: NA
J gene: TRBJ2-1
V gene: TRBV5-1
D gene: NA
CDR3 DNA: TGCGCCAGCAGCTTGGGGCTAGCCCCCTACAATGAGCAGTTCTTC
CDR3 protein: CASSLGLAPYNEQFF

clone size: NA
J gene: TRBJ1-1
V gene: TRBV18
D gene: NA
CDR3 DNA: TGTGCCAGCTCACCACCGATATCAGAGAACACTGAAGCTTTCTTT
CDR3 protein: CASSPPISENTEAFF

clone size: NA
J gene: TRBJ1-3
V gene: TRBV30
D gene: TRBD1
CDR3 DNA: TGTGCCTGGAGCCCAGGGGGCCTTGGAAACACCATATATTTT
CDR3 protein: CAWSPGGLGNTIYF

clone size: NA
J gene: TRBJ1-5
V gene: TRBV5-5
D gene: NA
CDR3 DNA: TGTGCCAGCAGCTTGACAGGAATGTATAGCAATCAGCCCCAGCATTTT
CDR3 protein: CASSLTGMYSNQPQHF

clone size: few
J gene: TRBJ2-2
V gene: TRBV5-1
D gene: TRBD1
CDR3 DNA: TGCGCCAGCAGCTTCACAGGGGGGCCGAACACCGGGGAGCTGTTTTTT
CDR3 protein: CASSFTGGPNTGELFF

clone size: NA
J gene: TRBJ1-1
V gene: TRBV28
D gene: TRBD1
CDR3 DNA: TGTGCCAGCAGTTTGACAGGGGAGTGGACTGAAGCTTTCTTT
CDR3 protein: CASSLTGEWTEAFF

clone size: NA
J gene: TRBJ2-3
V gene: TRBV13
D gene: NA
CDR3 DNA: TGTGCCAGCAGCCTCCGGGACACCAACACAGATACGCAGTATTTT
CDR3 protein: CASSLRDTNTDTQYF

clone size: NA
J gene: TRBJ2-3
V gene: TRBV7-2
D gene: TRBD2
CDR3 DNA: TGTGCCAGCAGCTTAGGACTAGCGGACACAGATACGCAGTATTTT
CDR3 protein: CASSLGLADTDTQYF

clone size: NA
J gene: TRBJ2-7
V gene: TRBV10-2
D gene: TRBD2
CDR3 DNA: TGCGCCAGCAGGTCTAGCGGTTACGAGCAGTACTTC
CDR3 protein: CASRSSGYEQYF

clone size: NA
J gene: TRBJ1-2
V gene: TRBV5-1
D gene: NA
CDR3 DNA: TGCGCCAGCAGCTCACAGGGTACGGATGGCTACACCTTC
CDR3 protein: CASSSQGTDGYTF